A single sample gave rise to the 23 T cell receptor beta chains below, sequenced in a study of glioma-infiltrating T cells. Using RNA template, CDR3s of TCR alpha and beta were amplified with iRepertoire arm-PCR. TCRdb re-called the multiplex PCR reads through MiXCR, storing one row per CDR3 protein. The repertoire holds 95,000 to 110,000 distinct CDR3 sequences, less than 30% seen once, with less than 55% in the top ten. The sequenced material came from glioma tissue, nonneoplastic brain tissue, or PBMCs (not recorded which). Receptors were obtained from a human donor with low-grade glioma or glioblastoma, undergoing nonglioma brain surgery, or in good health (not recorded which).

V and J are TRBV4-3 and TRBJ1-3; D unresolved. The germline gives CDR1 LGHNA, CDR2 YSLEER. The CDR3 has 16 residues. V lost 1 base, J lost 2 bases, and 12 bases lay in between. The CDR3 DNA sequence: TGCGCCAGCAGCCAAGCCCTCCCCGCGACTGGAAACACCATATATTTT. Amino acid sequence: CASSQALPATGNTIYF.

This clonotype was seen only once. A much larger clone lies one base from this, so it may be a read error. J is TRBJ1-5 and V is TRBV20-1; TRBD1 is a possible D gene (5 bases). The CDR3 covers 14 residues. Trimming took off 3 bases at V and 6 bases at J, with 15 bases between the two ends. The germline V gene encodes CDR1 DFQATT and CDR2 SNEGSKA (reference sequence). The CDR3 nucleotides read TGCAGTGCTAGGAGGGGAGGTGGCAGTCAGCCCCAGCATTTT. Residues: CSARRGGGSQPQHF.

This clonotype has a count of ten or more. V is TRBV20-1 and J is TRBJ1-2, with 8 nucleotides matching TRBD1. V lost 6 bases to trimming and J lost 7 bases; unmatched junction nucleotides: 10. Germline V gives CDR1 DFQATT, CDR2 SNEGSKA (reference sequence). The CDR3 runs to 13 residues. The CDR3 spells CSAAQDRVFGYTF. CDR3 sequence (DNA): TGCAGTGCGGCTCAGGACAGGGTCTTTGGCTACACCTTC.

The gene calls are TRBV19 and TRBJ1-5, with D possibly matching TRBD1 (6 bases). The germline gives CDR1 LNHDA, CDR2 SQIVND (reference sequence). The CDR3 contains 13 residues. V was shortened by 7 bases and J by 10 bases, with 17 bases between the two germline ends. CDR3 protein: CASNPRGGHPQHF. CDR3 coding DNA: TGTGCCAGTAACCCCCGGGGGGGGCATCCCCAGCATTTT.

This clonotype showed up just a few times. DNA of the CDR3: TGCAGTGCTAGATTGGGGGACAGAATCTACGAGCAGTACTTC. Its translation is CSARLGDRIYEQYF. The chain joins TRBV20-1 to TRBJ2-7; 7 bases line up with TRBD1. Trimming at V came to 2 bases and at J to 3 bases, leaving 7 bases not matched to a gene. Germline V gives CDR1 DFQATT, CDR2 SNEGSKA (reference sequence). This CDR3 region has 14 residues.

This clonotype was seen only once. A much larger clone is a single base away; this may be a read error. The rearrangement uses TRBV14 and TRBJ1-1, with D unresolved. The CDR3 is 13 residues long. Germline V lookup: CDR1 SGHDN, CDR2 FVKESK. The CDR3 spells CASALRVVTESFF. CDR3 sequence (DNA): TGTGCCAGCGCCTTACGGGTTGTCACTGAATCTTTCTTT.

The J gene is TRBJ2-7, the V gene TRBV19; D perhaps matches TRBD2 (7 bases). The CDR3 is made up of 15 amino acids. Per the germline V gene, CDR1 is LNHDA and CDR2 is SQIVND (reference sequence). V shed 10 bases and J shed 5 bases, with 24 bases lying between them. CDR3 residues: CATSGGLLGIHEQYF. For the CDR3, the DNA is TGTGCCACTTCGGGGGGCCTACTAGGAATCCACGAGCAGTACTTC.

In this sample, this clonotype turned up a few times. As DNA, the CDR3 is TGTGCCAGCTCAAAACTACAGGGGGAAGGGAATGGCTACACCTTC. It yields the protein CASSKLQGEGNGYTF. The rearrangement joins TRBV18 to TRBJ1-2, with TRBD1 matching over 8 bases. The CDR3 is 15 residues long. Germline V CDR1 and CDR2: KGHSH, LQKENI. Trimming cost V 5 bases and J 6 bases; bases outside gene matches: 11.

V gene TRBV28 combines with J gene TRBJ2-3; 7 bases are shared with TRBD1. The V and J ends lost 5 bases and 2 bases, in that order; junction bases with no gene match: 10. The CDR3 is 16 residues long. Germline V gene lookup returns CDR1 MDHEN and CDR2 SYDVKM. The CDR3 DNA is TGTGCCAGCAGTACCTCCCTGGGACAGAACACAGATACGCAGTATTTT. It encodes CASSTSLGQNTDTQYF.

In this sample, this clonotype turned up many times. The CDR3 sequence: CASSFKWNTEAFF. The CDR3 region has the DNA TGTGCCAGCAGCTTCAAATGGAACACTGAAGCTTTCTTT. The genes are TRBV7-2 and TRBJ1-1, with D unclear. Trimming took off 3 bases at V and 1 base at J, with 6 bases between the two ends. The CDR3 loop spans 13 amino acids. CDR1 and CDR2 from the germline V gene are SGHTA and FQGNSA.

This clonotype has ten or more counts. The rearrangement links TRBV7-9 to TRBJ1-5, with D hard to call. The V end was cut by 2 bases, the J end by 5 bases, with 7 bases between. The germline V gene has CDR1 SEHNR and CDR2 FQNEAQ (reference sequence). CDR3 size: 13 residues. In nucleotides, the CDR3 is TGTGCCAGCAGCTTAAGATGGGATCAGCCCCAGCATTTT. Translated, it gives CASSLRWDQPQHF.

This clonotype was recorded many times. The chain uses TRBV28 and TRBJ1-2; 11 bases match TRBD1. There are 16 residues in the CDR3. V shed 5 bases and J 6 bases; nucleotides not matched to a gene: 11. Germline V gene sequence: CDR1 MDHEN, CDR2 SYDVKM. CDR3 in DNA: TGTGCCAGCAGTCCCGGACAGGGGGCCGTCAGGGATGGCTACACCTTC. It translates to CASSPGQGAVRDGYTF.

This clonotype has more than one count but fewer than ten. The V and J genes are TRBV20-1 and TRBJ2-7; 7 nucleotides match TRBD2. V lost 0 bases, J lost 0 bases, and 5 bases stayed unmatched. The CDR3 contains 15 residues. CDR1 is DFQATT and CDR2 is SNEGSKA in the germline V gene (reference sequence). CDR3 in amino acids: CSAREPAGLSYEQYF. CDR3 coding DNA: TGCAGTGCTAGAGAGCCAGCGGGGCTCTCCTACGAGCAGTACTTC.

Many counts were recorded for this clonotype. The CDR3 protein is CASTPLAGGNEQFF. As DNA, the CDR3 is TGTGCCAGCACCCCCCTAGCGGGGGGCAATGAGCAGTTCTTC. The V call is TRBV6-1, the J call TRBJ2-1, with 11 bases lining up with TRBD2. Germline values: CDR1 MNHNS, CDR2 SASEGT. The CDR3 length is 14 residues. V dropped 7 bases and J dropped 6; count of bases not matched to a gene: 5.

Of note for this clonotype: This may arise from a read error, as a much more abundant clone is one base away. The V call is TRBV6-5, the J call TRBJ2-1, with 13 positions matching TRBD2. There are 16 residues in the CDR3. Looked up from germline, CDR1 is MNHEY and CDR2 is SVGAGI. The CDR3 sequence: CASSTSGGASYNEQSF. CDR3 sequence (DNA): TGTGCCAGCAGCACTAGCGGGGGGGCGTCCTACAATGAGCAGTCCTTC.

This clonotype was counted at least ten times. The chain uses TRBV15 and TRBJ1-2, with a weak D call TRBD1 (6 bases). The V end was cut by 0 bases, the J end by 5 bases, with 7 bases between. The CDR3 is made up of 13 amino acids. Germline CDR1 LNHNV, CDR2 YYDKDF (reference sequence). The CDR3 is CATSRDTGYGYTF. CDR3 DNA: TGTGCCACCAGCAGAGATACAGGGTATGGCTACACCTTC.

This clonotype was detected only a few times. V and J are TRBV18 and TRBJ2-5; D is undetermined. V was shortened by 2 bases and J by 5 bases, with 15 bases between the two germline ends. Per the germline V gene, CDR1 is KGHSH and CDR2 is LQKENI. The CDR3 is 15 amino acids. CDR3 sequence reads: CASSPESTVRETQYF. In nucleotides, the CDR3 is TGTGCCAGCTCACCAGAATCTACCGTACGGGAGACCCAGTACTTC.

This clonotype was found many times. The chain is built from TRBV18 and TRBJ2-4; 8 positions match TRBD2. Germline assignment: CDR1 KGHSH and CDR2 LQKENI. J gave up 7 bases and V 4 bases, and 15 bases lay outside the gene matches. CDR3 length: 17 amino acids. DNA of the CDR3: TGTGCCAGCTCACGAGGCCAGGACCCCATAGCGGGGAACATTCAGTACTTC. It yields the protein CASSRGQDPIAGNIQYF.

This clonotype appeared many times. This chain uses TRBV28 with TRBJ1-6, with TRBD1 matching over 7 bases. Germline values: CDR1 MDHEN, CDR2 SYDVKM. The CDR3 loop spans 14 amino acids. V was clipped by 3 bases and J by 5 bases; unmatched bases: 1. The CDR3 DNA reads TGTGCCAGCAGTTTGACAGGGAATAATTCACCCCTCCACTTT. This gives the protein CASSLTGNNSPLHF.

This clonotype was found many times. The chain couples TRBV7-2 to TRBJ2-3; D is unresolved. Trimming stripped 5 bases from V and 4 bases from J, with 7 bases between. The CDR3 has 12 amino acids. In germline, CDR1 is SGHTA, CDR2 FQGNSA. The CDR3 nucleotides are TGTGCCAGCAGCCAAGCCGCAGATACGCAGTATTTT. Translating gives CASSQAADTQYF.

The chain employs TRBV29-1 and TRBJ2-7; D is perhaps TRBD1 or TRBD2 (5 bases each). Germline V lookup: CDR1 SQVTM, CDR2 ANQGSEA. V lost 3 bases, J lost 0 bases, and 12 bases lay in between. This CDR3 spans 14 amino acids. CDR3 in amino acids: CSVEGDGASYEQYF. CDR3 sequence (DNA): TGCAGCGTTGAGGGGGACGGAGCCTCCTACGAGCAGTACTTC.

The chain recombines TRBV7-2 with TRBJ2-7; 8 nucleotides align to TRBD1. Germline loops: CDR1 SGHTA, CDR2 FQGNSA. V shed 5 bases, J shed 2 bases, and the junction held 2 bases outside the gene matches. The CDR3 consists of 13 residues. CDR3 sequence (DNA): TGTGCCAGCAGCGGGGACAGGCCCTACGAGCAGTACTTC. Protein: CASSGDRPYEQYF.

This clonotype was seen ten or more times. The rearrangement uses TRBV6-1 and TRBJ2-7; TRBD1 might be the D (6 bases). The CDR3 has 13 residues. Trimming removed 11 bases at V and 2 bases at J, with 16 bases between. Per the germline V gene, CDR1 is MNHNS and CDR2 is SASEGT. The CDR3 coding sequence is TGTGCCGCGAGCAGGGGTGAAACCTACGAGCAGTACTTC. Translation: CAASRGETYEQYF.